These T cell receptor beta chains were read from a single sample in a study of cytomegalovirus exposure and HLA in healthy donors. Method: immunoSEQ multiplex PCR; TCRdb's copy keeps in-frame clones and lacks some. The data contain roughly 180,000 clones, around three quarters of them singletons. Sample: PBMCs. The receptors derive from a woman aged 25 to 39 in good health and CMV-seronegative. CDR3s leave out the opening cysteine and the closing phenylalanine or tryptophan.

j_gene | len | v_gene | CDR3aa
TRBJ2-5 | 14 | TRBV9 | ASSVGHRGRRETQY
TRBJ1-4 | 14 | TRBV18 | ASSPQEQGLSEKLF
TRBJ2-6 | 14 | TRBV7-3 | ASSPNGGGIPNVLT
TRBJ1-5 | 13 | TRBV4-2 | ASSQETGGHQPQH
TRBJ2-7 | 13 | TRBV6-1 | ASSEAGGSSYEQY
TRBJ2-6 | 14 | TRBV7-7 | ASSPTVQAGANVLT
TRBJ1-2 | 12 | TRBV11-2 | ASSLATGSYGYT
TRBJ2-7 | 13 | TRBV7-8 | ASSLLLAGAHEQY
TRBJ2-7 | 13 | TRBV5-6 | ASSLAQGPDYEQY
TRBJ2-6 | 15 | TRBV5-1 | ASSGGALGFAANVLT
TRBJ2-1 | 14 | TRBV5-1 | ASSLIGQGANNEQF
TRBJ1-1 | 12 | TRBV19 | ASSTGKWNTEAF
TRBJ2-7 | 13 | TRBV7-8 | ASSLEGIGTYEQY
TRBJ1-1 | 12 | TRBV7-2 | ASSFGVTNTEAF
TRBJ1-3 | 14 | TRBV6-5 | ASSYRGGTGGNTIY
TRBJ1-2 | 13 | TRBV30 | AWSVGTGLEYGYT
TRBJ2-1 | 13 | TRBV19 | ASNSPGLVHNEQF
TRBJ1-2 | 11 | TRBV29-1 | SVNRDRVGGYT
TRBJ1-1 | 9 | TRBV2 | ASGRESEAF
TRBJ2-3 | 11 | TRBV10-1 | ATSSVGTDTQY
TRBJ1-4 | 13 | TRBV27 | ASRPYKGANEKLF
TRBJ1-2 | 12 | TRBV25-1 | ASSEGPSPSGYT
TRBJ2-7 | 11 | TRBV18 | ASSPRETYEQY
TRBJ2-7 | 15 | TRBV7-8 | ASSPQVFGSPRYEQY
TRBJ2-7 | 15 | TRBV27 | ASGIGGTGGFLYEQY
TRBJ1-1 | 13 | TRBV5-1 | ASSTLQGLNTEAF
TRBJ1-1 | 11 | TRBV6-1 | ASSEVRETEAF
TRBJ1-2 | 11 | TRBV5-1 | ASSDGVNYGYT
TRBJ1-5 | 11 | TRBV6-6 | ASSSGDRQPQH
TRBJ1-1 | 15 | TRBV7-6 | ASSPGTGGAVRTEAF
TRBJ1-1 | 11 | TRBV6-5 | ASSRGKNTEAF
TRBJ1-6 | 14 | TRBV9 | ASSVGSGTVNSPLH
TRBJ2-7 | 15 | TRBV4-1 | ASSQILSGLEVYEQY
TRBJ2-1 | 10 | TRBV7-2 | ASSSQRGEQF
TRBJ1-5 | 16 | TRBV7-2 | ASSLALQGRRGNQPQH
TRBJ2-5 | 13 | TRBV6-1 | ASRKGQGAPETQY
TRBJ1-2 | 11 | TRBV10-1 | ASPGQTHPGYT
TRBJ2-1 | 11 | TRBV6-5 | ASSSDSFNEQF
TRBJ1-5 | 10 | TRBV2 | ASSYSNQPQH
TRBJ1-2 | 10 | TRBV10-3 | AISVQGSGYT
TRBJ1-2 | 14 | TRBV5-1 | ASSNPFDKQDHGYT
TRBJ2-7 | 12 | TRBV12-5 | ASGLGGGAYEQY
TRBJ2-7 | 12 | TRBV7-8 | ASSLGRVDYEQY
TRBJ2-1 | 13 | TRBV6-5 | ASSYGLAGANEQF
TRBJ2-3 | 12 | TRBV5-1 | ASSLELASDTQY
TRBJ2-1 | 14 | TRBV19 | ASSPPGLAYDNEQF
TRBJ2-3 | 14 | TRBV18 | ASSPPAGGLTDTQY
TRBJ2-3 | 12 | TRBV21-1 | ASSNRQGTDTQY
TRBJ2-2 | 14 | TRBV7-6 | ASSSAGGSNTGELF
TRBJ1-6 | 12 | TRBV6-1 | ASSEALEGSPLH
TRBJ1-3 | 18 | TRBV4-1 | ASSPLGQGIPLDSGNTIY
TRBJ2-2 | 14 | TRBV18 | ASSLANSGNTGELF
TRBJ1-2 | 12 | TRBV25-1 | ASSVPRQGGGYT
TRBJ1-1 | 12 | TRBV6-5 | ASRAGRWNTEAF
TRBJ1-2 | 12 | TRBV9 | ASSNRDRGGGYT